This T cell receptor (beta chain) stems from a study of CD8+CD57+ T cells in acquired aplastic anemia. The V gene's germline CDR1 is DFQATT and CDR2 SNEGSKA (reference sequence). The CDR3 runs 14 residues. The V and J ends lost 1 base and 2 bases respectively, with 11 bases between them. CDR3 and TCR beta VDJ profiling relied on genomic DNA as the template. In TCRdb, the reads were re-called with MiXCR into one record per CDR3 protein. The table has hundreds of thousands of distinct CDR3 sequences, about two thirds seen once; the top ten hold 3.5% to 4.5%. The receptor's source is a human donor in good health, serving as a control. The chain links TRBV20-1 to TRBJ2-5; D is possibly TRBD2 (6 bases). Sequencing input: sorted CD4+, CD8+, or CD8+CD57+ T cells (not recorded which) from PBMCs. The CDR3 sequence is CSARVWGRQETQYF. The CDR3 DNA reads TGCAGTGCTAGAGTCTGGGGGAGGCAAGAGACCCAGTACTTC.